This is a list of T cell receptor beta chains from one sample in a study of T cell repertoires in aging, cancer and after chemotherapy. TCRdb analysed the multiplex PCR reads with MiXCR anew, one entry per CDR3 protein. Among 13,000 or so distinct CDR3 sequences listed, more than 25% were seen once. The sequencing sample was made of blood. The origin of the receptors is a human donor in good health. Each CDR3 is given with its conserved first and last residue. A D gene is named only where the DNA matches it firmly. Where a row states a size, it is once, few, many or the class of an expanded clone; other rows omit it.

j_call d_call v_call clone_size cdr3_nt cdr3_aa
TRBJ2-3 TRBD1 TRBV29-1 . TGCAGCGTTCCGACTACAGGGGGCATCCGCACAGATACGCAGTATTTT CSVPTTGGIRTDTQYF
TRBJ1-5 TRBD1 TRBV12-3/TRBV12-4 . TGTGCCAGCAGTTTAGGGCAGGGGGTTAGCAATCAGCCCCAGCATTTT CASSLGQGVSNQPQHF
TRBJ2-5 TRBD1 TRBV7-2 few TGTGCCAGCAGCCCAAGGACAGGGGCCCTCCAAGAGACCCAGTACTTC CASSPRTGALQETQYF
TRBJ1-2 . TRBV24-1 . TGTGCCACCAGTGATCCCCGAGCCGGAGACTATGGCTACACCTTC CATSDPRAGDYGYTF
TRBJ1-4 TRBD1 TRBV6-1 few TGTGCCAGCAGCGTCCGGGACAGGGGTGAGGCAACTAATGAAAAACTGTTTTTT CASSVRDRGEATNEKLFF
TRBJ1-1 . TRBV27 few TGTGCCAGCAGCCGGACAGAGACAATACCGACTGAAGCTTTCTTT CASSRTETIPTEAFF
TRBJ2-1 TRBD1 TRBV11-2 once TGTGCCAGCAGCTTAGGGTCCACAGGGGTTTCCAATGAGCAGTTCTTC CASSLGSTGVSNEQFF
TRBJ1-1 . TRBV11-2 . TGTGCCAGCAGCTTAACTCGACTGGGGACTGAAGCTTTCTTT CASSLTRLGTEAFF
TRBJ2-5 . TRBV13 few TGTGCCAGCAGCCTCCCGGGCGCGGAGACCCAGTACTTC CASSLPGAETQYF
TRBJ2-5 . TRBV11-2 . TGTGCCGGTGGGGGGAAGACCCAGTACTTC CAGGGKTQYF
TRBJ2-7 . TRBV4-1 few TGCGCCAGCAGCCAAGAGAGGGCCACCTCCTACGAGCAGTACTTC CASSQERATSYEQYF
TRBJ2-3 . TRBV6-5 medium-sized TGTGCCAGCAGTCAATACAGGGCAGATACGCAGTATTTT CASSQYRADTQYF
TRBJ2-2 TRBD1 TRBV5-1 . TGCGCCAGCAGCTTCACAGGGGGCGCTTTGAACACCGGGGAGCTGTTTTTT CASSFTGGALNTGELFF
TRBJ2-3 TRBD2 TRBV5-4 few TGTGCCAGCAGCCAGCTAGCGGGGGCGTTGACAGATACGCAGTATTTT CASSQLAGALTDTQYF
TRBJ1-2 TRBD1 TRBV5-1 . TGCGCCAGCATCTTGGTTGACAGGGCCTATGGCTACACCTTC CASILVDRAYGYTF
TRBJ1-2 TRBD1 TRBV19 medium-sized TGTGCCAGTAGTAAGGACAGGGGGCTGTATGGCTACACCTTC CASSKDRGLYGYTF
TRBJ1-3 . TRBV6-5 . TGTGTCAGCAGTTACTCGGGGGGGTATGGAGGAAACACCATATATTTT CVSSYSGGYGGNTIYF
TRBJ1-1 TRBD1 TRBV12-3/TRBV12-4 . TGTGCCACCCAGGAGGGGACAGGGCTAGCTTTCTTT CATQEGTGLAFF
TRBJ2-7 . TRBV6-2/TRBV6-3 . TGTGCCAGCAGTCCGGAAATTTGGGGGGCCGGTTACGAGCAGTACTTC CASSPEIWGAGYEQYF
TRBJ1-1 . TRBV5-1 few TGCGCCAGCAGCCCCGCACAGGGGAACACTGAAGCTTTCTTT CASSPAQGNTEAFF
TRBJ2-7 TRBD2 TRBV10-3 medium-sized TGTGCCATCAGTGAGTCTGGTTCGGCTAGCGGGTATCAAGAGCAGTACTTC CAISESGSASGYQEQYF
TRBJ1-2 . TRBV28 . TGTGCCAGCAGTTTGATTGGCCGGATAAATGGCTACACCTTC CASSLIGRINGYTF
TRBJ2-5 . TRBV11-3 . TGTGCCAGCAGCTCGCTGAGGGAGACCCAGTACTTC CASSSLRETQYF
TRBJ2-2 . TRBV5-1 . TGCGCCAGCACTTCGCGGGGTGACGGGGAGCTGTTTTTT CASTSRGDGELFF
TRBJ1-6 . TRBV19 medium-sized TGTGCCAGTAGGAAAGACGGTAGGGATTCACCCCTCCACTTT CASRKDGRDSPLHF
TRBJ1-3 . TRBV5-1 few TGCGCCAGCAGCCCCTTGGGGAGCTCTGGAAACACCATATATTTT CASSPLGSSGNTIYF
TRBJ1-1 . TRBV6-5 medium-sized TGTGCCAGCAGTTACCAGGGCCAAGGGCGGGCTGAAGCTTTCTTT CASSYQGQGRAEAFF
TRBJ2-2 TRBD1 TRBV6-4 . TGTGCCAGCAGTAGACAGGGAGCGATCGGGGAGCTGTTTTTT CASSRQGAIGELFF
TRBJ1-2 . TRBV29-1 once TGCAGCGTTGGGGACGGCTACACCTTC CSVGDGYTF
TRBJ2-2 . TRBV12-3/TRBV12-4 few TGTGCCAGCAGTCGACAGGGAGGGGCCGGGGAGCTGTTTTTT CASSRQGGAGELFF
TRBJ1-2 . TRBV4-3 few TGCGCCAGCAGCCCAGACCTAGGCAGGTCAGGCTATGGCTACACCTTC CASSPDLGRSGYGYTF
TRBJ2-3 TRBD1 TRBV29-1 medium-sized TGCAGCGTGGGACAGGGGGAGAGCACAGATACGCAGTATTTT CSVGQGESTDTQYF
TRBJ2-3 . TRBV5-1 . TGCGCCAGCAGTTCCGGAATATCTACTAGCCGGGCCACAGATACGCAGTATTTT CASSSGISTSRATDTQYF
TRBJ1-6 . TRBV14 few TGTGCCAGCAGCCAAGATCCTTGGGGCTCTAATTCACCCCTCCACTTT CASSQDPWGSNSPLHF